The 13 T cell receptor beta chains reported below all come from one sample, sequenced in a study of Graves' ophthalmopathy and Graves' hyperthyroidism. As the template, RNA transcripts were used to amplify TCR beta CDR3 regions. Following a first-round RT-PCR that used HTBI primers, a second-round multiplex PCR was carried out. TCRdb ran MiXCR on the multiplex PCR reads and lists one entry per CDR3 protein. The sample lists around 1,000,000 distinct CDR3 sequences, about 36% occurring once. The specimen was peripheral blood or thyroid tissue (not recorded which). These receptors came from an adult man with Graves' hyperthyroidism.

The chain uses TRBV12-5 and TRBJ2-7, with D perhaps TRBD1 or TRBD2 (6 bases each). From germline, CDR1 is LGHNT and CDR2 FRNRAP. Trimming left V 2 bases short and J 0 bases short, with 14 bases between. CDR3 size: 16 residues. The CDR3 is CASGLSGGGRSYEQYF. The CDR3 region has the DNA TGTGCTAGTGGTTTGTCCGGGGGCGGACGCTCCTACGAGCAGTACTTC.

This chain links TRBV10-3 with TRBJ1-4; 9 bases agree with TRBD1. Per germline, CDR1 ENHRY and CDR2 SYGVKD. The CDR3 length is 16 residues. The V segment lost 3 bases and the J segment 7 bases; nucleotides outside the gene matches: 9. The CDR3 loop reads CAISEREGTGPEKLFF. The CDR3 DNA reads as TGTGCCATCAGTGAAAGAGAGGGGACAGGGCCTGAAAAACTGTTTTTT.

The rearrangement uses TRBV19 and TRBJ1-1; tentatively, D is TRBD1 (6 bases). The germline V gene has CDR1 LNHDA and CDR2 SQIVND (reference sequence). The V gene lost 6 bases and the J gene lost 2 bases, with 16 bases spanning the gap. This CDR3 region has 15 residues. This chain's CDR3 is CASREQGLSNTEAFF. In DNA, the CDR3 is TGTGCCAGTAGAGAACAGGGCCTTTCCAACACTGAAGCTTTCTTT.

Regarding this clonotype: Since a much larger clone is just one base distant, this may be a read error. The genes are TRBV19 and TRBJ2-6, with unresolved D. Germline CDR1 reads LNHDA; CDR2 reads SQIVND (reference sequence). The CDR3 length is 15 residues. V lost 3 bases to trimming and J lost 0 bases, with 6 bases between them. CDR3: CASSIPISGANVLTF. CDR3 sequence (DNA): TGTGCCAGTAGTATTCCCATCTCTGGGGCCAACGTCCTGACTTTC.

This clonotype was counted ten times or more. This chain uses TRBV6-5 with TRBJ1-1; D call uncertain. CDR1 and CDR2 (germline): MNHEY, SVGAGI. The V end was cut by 5 bases, the J end by 7 bases, with 17 bases between. CDR3 size: 14 residues. The CDR3 DNA reads TGTGCCAGCAGTGGACCCGCCAAAAGTGGTGAAGCTTTCTTT. It translates to CASSGPAKSGEAFF.

The CDR3 DNA follows: TGTGCCAGCATATCAGGGGCCTATAGCAATCAGCCCCAGCATTTT. Translating it yields CASISGAYSNQPQHF. V and J are TRBV12-3 or TRBV12-4 and TRBJ1-5, with D tentatively TRBD1 (6 bases). The V and J ends lost 7 bases and 0 bases respectively, with 13 bases between them. The CDR3 is 15 amino acids.

This clonotype was seen ten or more times. The gene calls are TRBV5-6 and TRBJ1-6; 7 bases fit TRBD1. The CDR3 runs to 13 residues. J gave up 11 bases and V 3 bases, and 5 bases lay outside the gene matches. The V gene's germline CDR1 is SGHDT and CDR2 YYEEEE. The CDR3 coding sequence is TGTGCCAGCAGCTCCCAGACAGGGCCACCCCTCCACTTT. Translating it yields CASSSQTGPPLHF.

This clonotype was seen many times. V gene TRBV18 combines with J gene TRBJ2-7; no clear D gene. This CDR3 contains 12 residues. The germline V and J ends were trimmed by 8 bases and 1 base, with 9 bases remaining between them. The germline V gene encodes CDR1 KGHSH and CDR2 LQKENI. The CDR3 reads CASSPQSYEQYF. In DNA, the CDR3 is TGTGCCAGCAGCCCGCAATCCTACGAGCAGTACTTC.

This clonotype was seen more than once but under ten times. The chain has TRBV6-5 and TRBJ2-7, with D maybe TRBD1 (6 bases). Deletions cut 2 bases from V and 2 bases from J, with 13 bases between. The CDR3 consists of 15 residues. Germline values: CDR1 MNHEY, CDR2 SVGAGI. The CDR3 is CASSYRIQGTYEQYF. In nucleotides, the CDR3 is TGTGCCAGCAGTTACCGAATTCAGGGGACCTACGAGCAGTACTTC.

The rearrangement links TRBV20-1 to TRBJ2-7, with 10 nucleotides matching TRBD2. Germline trimming cut 6 bases from V and 7 bases from J; bases unmatched to any gene: 12. This CDR3 has 14 residues. Germline V gene sequence: CDR1 DFQATT, CDR2 SNEGSKA (reference sequence). DNA for the CDR3: TGCAGTGCCCGCCGAGCGGGAGGGCCACGTGAGCAGTACTTC. It encodes CSARRAGGPREQYF.

The CDR3 DNA sequence: TGCAGTGCTAGAGATGGCAGCCGTAATGAAAAACTGTTTTTT. Its protein is CSARDGSRNEKLFF. J is TRBJ1-4 and V is TRBV20-1; no definite D call. Trimming stripped 0 bases from V and 4 bases from J, with 9 bases between. The CDR3 is made up of 14 amino acids. Germline-derived CDR1 and CDR2 are DFQATT and SNEGSKA (reference sequence).

There are a few counts of this clonotype. The CDR3 region has the DNA TGCGCCAGCAGCCAAGCCGGACAGGGGGTCCACCAGCCCCAGCATTTT. Its translation: CASSQAGQGVHQPQHF. This chain joins TRBV4-1 and TRBJ1-5; 10 bases fit TRBD1. V was clipped by 1 base and J by 7 bases; unmatched bases: 7. CDR1 MGHRA and CDR2 YSYEKL come from the germline V gene. The CDR3 length is 16 residues.

As regards this clonotype: A much larger clone differs by one base, so this may be a read error. The genes are TRBV7-9 and TRBJ2-7; TRBD2 might be the D (7 bases). V was cut by 5 bases and J by 4 bases, with 18 bases left in between. The CDR3 runs to 15 residues. The germline gives CDR1 SEHNR, CDR2 FQNEAQ (reference sequence). CDR3: CASSRLDGGLYEQYF. CDR3 in DNA: TGTGCCAGCAGCCGGCTGGACGGGGGGCTTTACGAGCAGTACTTC.